Below, 26 T cell receptor beta chains from the same sample are listed, as sequenced in a study of shared clonotypes between healthy human individuals. Clones were sequenced by immunoSEQ multiplex PCR, and TCRdb holds only the in-frame ones, with some missing. The repertoire holds more than 1,200,000 clones, with around 98.5% as singletons. Sequencing input: naive CD4+ T cells sorted from blood. The subset was: CD45RA+ positively selected. These receptors were obtained from a man aged 30-40 years in good health.

The chain carries TRBV20-1 and TRBJ2-3; the D gene is possibly TRBD2 (5 bases). CDR1 and CDR2 from the germline V gene are DFQATT and SNEGSKA (reference sequence). The V end was cut by 6 bases, the J end by 5 bases, with 9 bases between. This CDR3 is built from 11 residues. CDR3 coding DNA: TGCAGTGCGGACTCCGTAGATACGCAGTATTTT. It codes for CSADSVDTQYF.

The chain couples TRBV5-8 to TRBJ1-5; 8 nucleotides agree with TRBD1. V lost 2 bases, J lost 6 bases, and 7 bases stayed unmatched. Germline lookup yields CDR1 SGHTS and CDR2 YDEGEE. The CDR3 contains 15 residues. DNA of the CDR3: TGTGCCAGCAGCTTAGGGGACAGGCGGAGTCAGCCCCAGCATTTT. This encodes CASSLGDRRSQPQHF.

V gene TRBV5-4 combines with J gene TRBJ2-7; perhaps TRBD2 as D (6 bases). Deletions cut 4 bases from V and 1 base from J, with 12 bases between. The V gene's germline CDR1 is SGHNT and CDR2 YYREEE (reference sequence). The CDR3 is 14 amino acids. The CDR3, as DNA: TGTGCCAGCAGCCCAAGACTAGGGTCCTACGAGCAGTACTTC. This sequence encodes CASSPRLGSYEQYF.

A single count supports this clone. The chain links TRBV10-1 to TRBJ2-3; D unresolved. Germline V gene lookup returns CDR1 WNHNN and CDR2 SYGVQD (reference sequence). The V gene lost 7 bases and the J gene lost 0 bases, with 5 bases spanning the gap. The CDR3 is 12 amino acids. CDR3 protein: CASKDSTDTQYF. CDR3 coding DNA: TGCGCCAGCAAAGACAGCACAGATACGCAGTATTTT.

Note on this clone: The sample contains more than one DNA sequence encoding this CDR3. The rearrangement joins TRBV19 to TRBJ2-1, with D uncertain. Germline V gene lookup returns CDR1 LNHDA and CDR2 SQIVND (reference sequence). The CDR3 loop spans 13 amino acids. V lost 7 bases to trimming and J lost 0 bases, with 7 bases between them. The CDR3 nucleotides read TGTGCCAGTACTCGCGGCTCCTACAATGAGCAGTTCTTC. This translates into CASTRGSYNEQFF.

V gene TRBV6-6 combines with J gene TRBJ2-7; the match to TRBD1 covers 10 bases. The V gene end was trimmed by 4 bases and the J gene end by 2 bases; junction bases not matched to a gene: 8. The CDR3 has 16 amino acids. The germline V gene encodes CDR1 MNHNY and CDR2 SVGAGI (reference sequence). This chain's CDR3 is CASSSTSGTGAYEQYF. The CDR3 DNA reads TGTGCCAGCAGTTCTACCTCCGGGACAGGGGCCTACGAGCAGTACTTC.

This clone was seen once. The chain recombines TRBV28 with TRBJ1-4, with D possibly matching TRBD1 (6 bases). Germline V CDR1 and CDR2: MDHEN, SYDVKM. V was clipped by 10 bases and J by 11 bases, with 20 bases between them. This CDR3 contains 13 residues. The CDR3 DNA sequence: TGTGCCATCTCGACAGGCCTGGACGGTAAACTGTTTTTT. Its protein is CAISTGLDGKLFF. Using reference TRBV28 and TRBJ1-4 for the parts outside the CDR3, the full variable domain is DVKVTQSSRYLVKRTGEKVFLECVQDMDHENMFWYRQDPGLGLRLIYFSYDVKMKEKGDIPEGYSVSREKKERFSLILESASTNQTSMYLCAISTGLDGKLFFGSGTQLSVL.

The J gene is TRBJ2-3, the V gene TRBV18; 10 nucleotides match TRBD2. J lost 2 bases, V lost 2 bases, and 1 base had no gene match. Germline V lookup: CDR1 KGHSH, CDR2 LQKENI. This CDR3 spans 15 amino acids. CDR3: CASSPTSGVTDTQYF. CDR3 DNA: TGTGCCAGCTCACCAACTAGCGGGGTCACAGATACGCAGTATTTT.

The gene calls are TRBV29-1 and TRBJ2-5, with 7 bases that match TRBD1. Germline assignment: CDR1 SQVTM and CDR2 ANQGSEA. The CDR3 consists of 13 residues. Unmatched junction bases numbered 8, after V lost 3 bases and J lost 7 bases. CDR3 protein: CSVDYRGGLTQYF. The CDR3 DNA reads as TGCAGCGTTGACTACAGGGGCGGTTTGACCCAGTACTTC.

This chain uses TRBV4-1 with TRBJ2-1; D may be TRBD2 (6 bases). Germline V lookup: CDR1 MGHRA, CDR2 YSYEKL. V gave up 1 base and J gave up 9 bases, with 22 bases separating them. The CDR3 length is 17 residues. The CDR3 reads CASSQGAVVSGWGEQFF. The CDR3 DNA follows: TGCGCCAGCAGCCAAGGGGCGGTTGTAAGCGGGTGGGGTGAGCAGTTCTTC.

The gene calls are TRBV5-1 and TRBJ2-7; unclear D gene. Germline V CDR1 and CDR2: SGHRS, YFSETQ. V was shortened by 7 bases and J by 4 bases, with 12 bases between the two germline ends. The length of the CDR3 is 12 residues. The CDR3 sequence is CASATNTYEQYF. The CDR3 region has the DNA TGCGCCAGCGCCACAAACACATACGAGCAGTACTTC.

The rearrangement joins TRBV29-1 to TRBJ2-1; tentative D call: TRBD1 (5 bases). CDR3 size: 11 residues. CDR1 is SQVTM, CDR2 ANQGSEA, per germline. V lost 8 bases, J lost 4 bases, and 9 bases lay in between. The CDR3 DNA reads as TGCAGCTGGGGCAGATACAATGAGCAGTTCTTC. Translation: CSWGRYNEQFF.

This rearrangement joins TRBV4-1 to TRBJ2-1; D is unclear. Germline CDR1 and CDR2: MGHRA and YSYEKL. V dropped 4 bases and J dropped 6 bases, with 16 bases sitting between them. CDR3 length: 15 residues. The chain's CDR3 is CASSPGASNINEQFF. The CDR3 nucleotides are TGCGCCAGCAGCCCCGGTGCTAGTAATATCAATGAGCAGTTCTTC.

The chain carries TRBV27 and TRBJ2-1; tentatively, D is TRBD1 (6 bases). The CDR3 runs 16 residues. With 6 bases removed from V and 8 bases from J, the gap between germline ends came to 23 bases. Per germline, CDR1 MNHEY and CDR2 SMNVEV (reference sequence). The CDR3 nucleotides read TGTGCCAGCAGCCCACCGAGGACCTTGACAGGAGATGAGCAGTTCTTC. Translation: CASSPPRTLTGDEQFF.

J is TRBJ2-7 and V is TRBV9; TRBD2 is a possible D gene (5 bases). Trimming left V 0 bases short and J 1 base short, with 14 bases between. CDR3 length: 16 amino acids. Germline V CDR1 and CDR2: SGDLS, YYNGEE. DNA for the CDR3: TGTGCCAGCAGCGTAGGCTATAGGGAGCGGTCCTACGAGCAGTACTTC. Its translation is CASSVGYRERSYEQYF.

The chain's CDR3 is CASSLVRDSDSYEQYF. The DNA for the CDR3 is TGCGCCAGCAGCTTGGTCCGGGACAGCGATTCCTACGAGCAGTACTTC. The chain is built from TRBV5-1 and TRBJ2-7; 7 nucleotides line up with TRBD1. Germline V gives CDR1 SGHRS, CDR2 YFSETQ. This CDR3 contains 16 residues. The ends lost 0 bases at V and 1 base at J; junction bases unmatched: 7.

This rearrangement joins TRBV28 to TRBJ2-7; D is unresolved. The length of the CDR3 is 15 residues. Germline CDR1 reads MDHEN; CDR2 reads SYDVKM. The ends were cut back, 6 bases at V and 3 bases at J, with 18 bases in the middle. The chain's CDR3 is CASRQRASVYYEQYF. DNA for the CDR3: TGTGCCAGCAGACAACGGGCCTCGGTCTACTACGAGCAGTACTTC.

This chain links TRBV6-6 with TRBJ2-7; D perhaps matches TRBD1 (6 bases). The V gene's germline CDR1 is MNHNY and CDR2 SVGAGI (reference sequence). The CDR3 spans 12 residues. Trimming took 6 bases from V and 7 from J, leaving 13 bases between them. The CDR3 coding sequence is TGTGCCAGCAGCCGCAGGGGTACTGAGCAGTACTTC. This encodes CASSRRGTEQYF.

The chain is built from TRBV18 and TRBJ1-5, with D hard to call. Trimming removed 0 bases at V and 7 bases at J, with 7 bases between. Germline loops: CDR1 KGHSH, CDR2 LQKENI. This CDR3 has 13 amino acids. The CDR3 coding sequence is TGTGCCAGCTCACCACCAGCCGGGCAGCCCCAGCATTTT. Translating gives CASSPPAGQPQHF. Looking up the rest from reference TRBV18 and TRBJ1-5 gives the full variable domain: NAGVMQNPRHLVRRRGQEARLRCSPMKGHSHVYWYRQLPEEGLKFMVYLQKENIIDESGMPKERFSAEFPKEGPSILRIQQVVRGDSAAYFCASSPPAGQPQHFGDGTRLSIL.

The chain recombines TRBV5-1 with TRBJ2-7, with 10 bases identical to TRBD1. Germline V lookup: CDR1 SGHRS, CDR2 YFSETQ. Trimming at V came to 0 bases and at J to 5 bases, leaving 8 bases not matched to a gene. The CDR3 contains 16 residues. DNA for the CDR3: TGCGCCAGCAGCTTGGGGACAGGGGGTTTTGGCGACGAGCAGTACTTC. This gives the protein CASSLGTGGFGDEQYF.

V gene TRBV5-5 combines with J gene TRBJ1-2; tentatively, D is TRBD1 (5 bases). Germline V lookup: CDR1 SGHKS, CDR2 YYEKEE (reference sequence). This CDR3 region has 14 residues. Trimming stripped 4 bases from V and 3 bases from J, with 13 bases between. The CDR3 DNA reads TGTGCCAGCAGCCGATTGACAGTCGACTATGGCTACACCTTC. Its protein product is CASSRLTVDYGYTF.

This clone was seen a single time. The J gene is TRBJ2-1, the V gene TRBV28; 10 positions agree with TRBD2. This CDR3 spans 17 amino acids. Germline V CDR1 and CDR2: MDHEN, SYDVKM. V trimming: 3 bases; J trimming: 2 bases; junction bases outside the gene matches: 7. CDR3 DNA sequence: TGTGCCAGCAGTTTTTCTAGCGGGAGACTGACCTACAATGAGCAGTTCTTC. Translated: CASSFSSGRLTYNEQFF. The whole variable domain, remainder taken from reference TRBV28 and TRBJ2-1, is DVKVTQSSRYLVKRTGEKVFLECVQDMDHENMFWYRQDPGLGLRLIYFSYDVKMKEKGDIPEGYSVSREKKERFSLILESASTNQTSMYLCASSFSSGRLTYNEQFFGPGTRLTVL.

This chain links TRBV6-5 with TRBJ1-5; 9 positions agree with TRBD1. From germline, CDR1 is MNHEY and CDR2 SVGAGI. Trimming took 6 bases from V and 3 from J; bases not matched to a gene: 6. The CDR3 is 15 amino acids. The CDR3 loop reads CASRRDRETNQPQHF. The CDR3 nucleotides are TGTGCCAGCAGACGGGACAGGGAAACCAATCAGCCCCAGCATTTT.

The rearrangement links TRBV5-1 to TRBJ2-5, with D possibly matching TRBD1 (7 bases). With 0 bases removed from V and 4 bases from J, the gap between germline ends came to 10 bases. CDR3 length equals 14 residues. CDR1 is SGHRS and CDR2 is YFSETQ in the germline V gene. DNA of the CDR3: TGCGCCAGCAGCTTGGACAGGGGAGGAGAGACCCAGTACTTC. This gives the protein CASSLDRGGETQYF.

For this clone: In the same sample, other DNA sequences code for this CDR3. The chain couples TRBV20-1 to TRBJ2-7; D is ambiguous. Trimming took off 3 bases at V and 4 bases at J, with 4 bases between the two ends. Germline lookup yields CDR1 DFQATT and CDR2 SNEGSKA (reference sequence). The CDR3 contains 10 residues. CDR3 residues: CSASEYEQYF. The CDR3 DNA follows: TGCAGTGCTAGTGAATACGAGCAGTACTTC.

V usage is TRBV4-3 and J usage is TRBJ2-1, with D hard to call. V was trimmed by 3 bases and J by 2 bases, leaving 11 bases between them. CDR1 is LGHNA, CDR2 YSLEER, per germline. This CDR3 comprises 15 residues. CDR3 sequence: CASSQESGAYNEQFF. In nucleotides, the CDR3 is TGCGCCAGCAGCCAGGAATCTGGGGCCTACAATGAGCAGTTCTTC.